The 16 T cell receptor beta chains below come from one sample, sequenced in a study of identical twins (dated by TCRdb to about 2016). The library was built by means of 5' RACE. Sequencing relied on an Illumina HiSeq 2000. TCRdb's own reprocessing of the public reads used fastp at Q25 and MiXCR and kept productive beta chains. All rows with the same CDR3 protein become a single entry with the most common DNA and genes. The sample table records around 1.7 million distinct CDR3 sequences; 32% of these occur just once. Approximately 0.25% of the sample is held by the ten biggest clonotypes. Sequenced sample: cord blood. The origin of the receptors is a newborn girl in good health.

This clonotype was seen a handful of times. V and J are TRBV20-1 and TRBJ1-5, with D possibly matching TRBD1 (5 bases). With 5 bases removed from V and 4 bases from J, the gap between germline ends came to 15 bases. The length of the CDR3 is 14 residues. The germline CDR1 and CDR2 sequences are DFQATT and SNEGSKA (reference sequence). The CDR3: CSAPPRALNQPQHF. The CDR3 DNA sequence: TGCAGTGCTCCCCCCAGGGCCTTAAATCAGCCCCAGCATTTT.

This clonotype was picked up a small number of times. The chain couples TRBV20-1 to TRBJ1-5; the match to TRBD1 covers 8 bases. V gave up 2 bases and J gave up 4 bases; unmatched junction bases: 7. Germline CDR1 DFQATT, CDR2 SNEGSKA (reference sequence). The CDR3 totals 15 residues. The CDR3: CSARISTGVNQPQHF. The DNA for the CDR3 is TGCAGTGCTAGAATCTCGACAGGGGTGAATCAGCCCCAGCATTTT.

CDR3 loop: CASSFTSNRDGYTF. The CDR3 DNA is TGTGCCAGCAGTTTTACCTCCAACCGAGATGGCTACACCTTC. The J gene is TRBJ1-2, the V gene TRBV12-3 or TRBV12-4; D not resolved. V lost 3 bases and J lost 6, with 14 bases in between. This CDR3 region has 14 residues.

The chain uses TRBV27 and TRBJ2-7; 9 nucleotides match TRBD1. CDR3 size: 14 residues. The V gene end was trimmed by 3 bases and the J gene end by 3 bases; junction bases not matched to a gene: 3. Germline CDR1 MNHEY, CDR2 SMNVEV (reference sequence). The chain's CDR3 is CASSFLDRGYEQYF. The CDR3 DNA reads TGTGCCAGCAGTTTTTTGGACAGGGGCTACGAGCAGTACTTC.

This chain uses TRBV11-2 with TRBJ2-5; 7 nucleotides line up with TRBD2. The DNA end is more similar to TRBJ2-7, so the J call may be wrong. Germline V CDR1 and CDR2: SGHAT, FQNNGV. The CDR3 consists of 16 residues. CDR3 region: CASSKRERGRGYEQYF. CDR3 DNA sequence: TGTGCCAGCAGCAAACGGGAGCGAGGGAGGGGCTACGAGCAGTACTTC.

This clonotype was detected a few times. The CDR3 region is CASSSPDRGHSPLHF. The CDR3 DNA follows: TGTGCCAGCAGCTCCCCGGACAGGGGACATTCACCCCTCCACTTT. The chain recombines TRBV7-2 with TRBJ1-6; 9 bases match TRBD1. This CDR3 contains 15 residues. V lost 4 bases to trimming and J lost 8 bases; unmatched junction nucleotides: 6. Germline CDR1 SGHTA, CDR2 FQGNSA.

This chain joins TRBV15 and TRBJ2-3, with 8 bases that match TRBD2. CDR3 length: 16 residues. Trimming removed 1 base from V and 2 bases from J; junction bases left unmatched: 5. Germline CDR1 and CDR2: LNHNV and YYDKDF (reference sequence). CDR3: CATSRVAGSPTDTQYF. The CDR3 bases are TGTGCCACCAGCAGAGTAGCGGGGTCCCCCACAGATACGCAGTATTTT.

The gene calls are TRBV27 and TRBJ2-7; TRBD2 matches at 11 bases. Losses at the gene ends were 3 bases for V and 4 bases for J; bases not matched to a gene: 5. Germline V gene lookup returns CDR1 MNHEY and CDR2 SMNVEV (reference sequence). This CDR3 spans 15 amino acids. This CDR3 is CASSFTRLAGYEQYF. The DNA of the CDR3 is TGTGCCAGCAGTTTCACCAGACTAGCGGGGTACGAGCAGTACTTC.

CDR3 in DNA: TGTGCCAGCAGCCTGAGCAGCTTAGAGGGCACAGATACGCAGTATTTT. This sequence encodes CASSLSSLEGTDTQYF. The V and J genes are TRBV7-6 and TRBJ2-3; D not certain. V was cut by 5 bases and J by 1 base, with 16 bases left in between. CDR1 SGHVS and CDR2 FNYEAQ come from the germline V gene. This CDR3 is built from 16 residues.

J is TRBJ2-5 and V is TRBV4-1, with D hard to call. This CDR3 has 13 residues. Trimming took off 1 base at V and 5 bases at J, with 8 bases between the two ends. The germline V gene encodes CDR1 MGHRA and CDR2 YSYEKL. In DNA, the CDR3 is TGCGCCAGCAGCCAAGCTAATAGCGAGACCCAGTACTTC. Its protein product is CASSQANSETQYF.

The genes are TRBV28 and TRBJ2-7; 7 bases align to TRBD1. The germline V gene has CDR1 MDHEN and CDR2 SYDVKM. The CDR3 has 17 residues. Germline trimming cut 2 bases from V and 3 bases from J; bases unmatched to any gene: 13. The CDR3 sequence: CASSLGFGQERIYEQYF. DNA of the CDR3: TGTGCCAGCAGTTTAGGTTTTGGACAGGAGAGGATCTACGAGCAGTACTTC.

About this clonotype: No conserved phenylalanine or tryptophan ends this CDR3, so it is likely a read error. The J gene is TRBJ2-6, the V gene TRBV20-1, with 10 bases fitting TRBD2. The germline CDR1 and CDR2 sequences are DFQATT and SNEGSKA (reference sequence). V lost 3 bases to trimming and J lost 1 base; unmatched junction nucleotides: 21. This CDR3 is 22 amino acids long. The chain's CDR3 is CSASKGEQAPSGRKSGANVLTL. The DNA of the CDR3 is TGCAGTGCTAGTAAGGGGGAACAGGCTCCTAGCGGGAGAAAATCTGGGGCCAACGTCCTGACTTTG.

The V call is TRBV10-3, the J call TRBJ1-2; TRBD1 might be the D (6 bases). Germline lookup yields CDR1 ENHRY and CDR2 SYGVKD. The length of the CDR3 is 12 residues. Trimming took off 5 bases at V and 4 bases at J, with 8 bases between the two ends. The CDR3 bases are TGTGCCATCAGTACCAGGGGCTATGGCTACACCTTC. Translating gives CAISTRGYGYTF.

This chain connects TRBV7-8 to TRBJ2-3; 8 nucleotides match TRBD2. J gave up 3 bases and V 1 base, and 9 bases lay outside the gene matches. Per the germline V gene, CDR1 is SGHVS and CDR2 is FQNEAQ. The length of the CDR3 is 17 residues. The CDR3 reads CASSLDERGLWTDTQYF. CDR3 DNA: TGTGCCAGCAGCTTAGACGAGCGGGGGCTTTGGACAGATACGCAGTATTTT. The full variable domain, rest sourced from reference TRBV7-8 and TRBJ2-3, is GAGVSQSPRYKVAKRGQDVALRCDPISGHVSLFWYQQALGQGPEFLTYFQNEAQLDKSGLPSDRFFAERPEGSVSTLKIQRTQQEDSAVYLCASSLDERGLWTDTQYFGPGTRLTVL.

The sample holds a few counts of this clonotype. This sequence joins TRBV20-1 and TRBJ1-1, with D unresolved. Trimming took off 1 base at V and 4 bases at J, with 7 bases between the two ends. The CDR3 is 12 amino acids. Looked up from germline, CDR1 is DFQATT and CDR2 is SNEGSKA (reference sequence). In DNA form, the CDR3 reads TGCAGTGCTAGAGTTGAGGTCACTGAAGCTTTCTTT. This gives the protein CSARVEVTEAFF.

The gene calls are TRBV6-1 and TRBJ2-5; 7 bases agree with TRBD1. This CDR3 spans 16 amino acids. Germline CDR1 and CDR2: MNHNS and SASEGT. The junction had 21 bases not matched to a gene; V was cut back by 6 bases and J by 11 bases. The CDR3 spells CASRRSRDRLYNEQYF. CDR3 DNA sequence: TGTGCCAGCAGGAGATCCCGGGACAGACTCTACAATGAGCAGTACTTC.